A selection of T cell receptor beta chains follows, all from one sample in a study of blood T cells in healthy people across ages. TCRdb reprocessed the 5' RACE reads with MiXCR, giving one entry per CDR3 protein. The table lists roughly 830,000 distinct CDR3 sequences, 62% of them singletons. Sequencing was performed on blood. The receptors were gathered from a man aged 25-45 years in good health. CDR3s include the opening cysteine and the closing phenylalanine or tryptophan. The D gene is left open where the match is weak. For some rows the clone size is stated as once, few or many, or as a class when expanded; others skip it.

d_gene: TRBD1
v_gene: TRBV29-1
abundance: .
j_gene: TRBJ2-5
CDR3nt: TGCAGCGTTGAAGAACTCCCACAGGGGATTAGTCCGGAGACCCAGTACTTC
CDR3aa: CSVEELPQGISPETQYF

d_gene: TRBD2
v_gene: TRBV5-1
abundance: once
j_gene: TRBJ2-5
CDR3nt: TGCGCCAGCAGCTTGGGGACTAGCATGGAGACCCAGTACTTC
CDR3aa: CASSLGTSMETQYF

d_gene: .
v_gene: TRBV7-3
abundance: .
j_gene: TRBJ1-2
CDR3nt: TGTGCCAGCAGCCCACACCACCAGATTGTCGGCTATGATGGCTACACCTTC
CDR3aa: CASSPHHQIVGYDGYTF

d_gene: .
v_gene: TRBV4-1
abundance: few
j_gene: TRBJ1-4
CDR3nt: TGCGCCAGCAGCCAAGAGAAACAGGGTGGCGAAAAACTGTTTTTT
CDR3aa: CASSQEKQGGEKLFF

d_gene: TRBD2
v_gene: TRBV20-1
abundance: .
j_gene: TRBJ2-3
CDR3nt: TGCAGTGCTGGGGAGGGTGCTAGCGGGGGGTCAGATACGCAGTATTTT
CDR3aa: CSAGEGASGGSDTQYF

d_gene: TRBD2
v_gene: TRBV10-3
abundance: .
j_gene: TRBJ2-3
CDR3nt: TGTGCCATCGGGACTAGCGGGGGGACAGATACGCAGTATTTT
CDR3aa: CAIGTSGGTDTQYF

d_gene: .
v_gene: TRBV6-5
abundance: .
j_gene: TRBJ2-5
CDR3nt: TGTGCCAGCAACCGTGGGGCGGCTCGAGAGACCCAGTACTTC
CDR3aa: CASNRGAARETQYF

d_gene: TRBD2
v_gene: TRBV5-1
abundance: .
j_gene: TRBJ2-5
CDR3nt: TGCGCCAGCAGCATGGGACTAGCGGGGGTTATCCAAGAGACCCAGTACTTC
CDR3aa: CASSMGLAGVIQETQYF

d_gene: TRBD2
v_gene: TRBV20-1
abundance: .
j_gene: TRBJ2-3
CDR3nt: TGCAGTGCTAGCCCCCGGGGGGGGGATACGCAGTATTTT
CDR3aa: CSASPRGGDTQYF

d_gene: .
v_gene: TRBV18
abundance: few
j_gene: TRBJ1-2
CDR3nt: TGTGCCAGCTCACCGATTCATCTTCTCTCTGGCTACACCTTC
CDR3aa: CASSPIHLLSGYTF

d_gene: TRBD1
v_gene: TRBV29-1
abundance: .
j_gene: TRBJ1-2
CDR3nt: TGCAGCGGTTTTGGAGGGGACAGGGATGGCTACACCTTC
CDR3aa: CSGFGGDRDGYTF

d_gene: .
v_gene: TRBV20-1
abundance: .
j_gene: TRBJ1-2
CDR3nt: TGCAGTGCTAGAGAACAACCCTCCTATGGCTACACCTTC
CDR3aa: CSAREQPSYGYTF

d_gene: .
v_gene: TRBV20-1
abundance: .
j_gene: TRBJ1-6
CDR3nt: TGCAGTGCTCCCGGGACACCTAGAAGGGATTCACCCCTCCACTTT
CDR3aa: CSAPGTPRRDSPLHF

d_gene: .
v_gene: TRBV7-9
abundance: .
j_gene: TRBJ1-5
CDR3nt: TGTGCCAGCAGCTCCAGCGGGCGGCGGAGCAATCAGCCCCAGCATTTT
CDR3aa: CASSSSGRRSNQPQHF

d_gene: .
v_gene: TRBV20-1
abundance: .
j_gene: TRBJ1-2
CDR3nt: TGCAGTGCTAGAGAGTGGGAGAACTACACCTTC
CDR3aa: CSAREWENYTF

d_gene: .
v_gene: TRBV28
abundance: once
j_gene: TRBJ2-7
CDR3nt: TGTGCCAGCACCCACAGCTCCTACGAGCAGTACTTC
CDR3aa: CASTHSSYEQYF

d_gene: TRBD1
v_gene: TRBV29-1
abundance: few
j_gene: TRBJ2-7
CDR3nt: TGCAGCGTTAAAACAGGGGGCGAGCAGTACTTC
CDR3aa: CSVKTGGEQYF

d_gene: .
v_gene: TRBV9
abundance: .
j_gene: TRBJ2-1
CDR3nt: TGTGCCAGCAGCGTAGGAGCTGCTAGAGATGAGCAGTTCTTC
CDR3aa: CASSVGAARDEQFF

d_gene: .
v_gene: TRBV20-1
abundance: .
j_gene: TRBJ2-1
CDR3nt: TGCAGTGCTAGAGTCCTAGTAGGTGTGGGTGAGCAGTTCTTC
CDR3aa: CSARVLVGVGEQFF

d_gene: .
v_gene: TRBV20-1
abundance: .
j_gene: TRBJ2-3
CDR3nt: TGCAGTGCTGCTTCCCGTTGGGGCAGGCAGTATTTT
CDR3aa: CSAASRWGRQYF

d_gene: TRBD1
v_gene: TRBV24-1
abundance: .
j_gene: TRBJ2-5
CDR3nt: TGTGCCACCGCAGGGGGAACACAAGAGACCCAGTACTTC
CDR3aa: CATAGGTQETQYF

d_gene: .
v_gene: TRBV11-2
abundance: few
j_gene: TRBJ2-1
CDR3nt: TGTGCCAGCTGTACTGGGGACTTCTCCTACAATGAGCAGTTCTTC
CDR3aa: CASCTGDFSYNEQFF